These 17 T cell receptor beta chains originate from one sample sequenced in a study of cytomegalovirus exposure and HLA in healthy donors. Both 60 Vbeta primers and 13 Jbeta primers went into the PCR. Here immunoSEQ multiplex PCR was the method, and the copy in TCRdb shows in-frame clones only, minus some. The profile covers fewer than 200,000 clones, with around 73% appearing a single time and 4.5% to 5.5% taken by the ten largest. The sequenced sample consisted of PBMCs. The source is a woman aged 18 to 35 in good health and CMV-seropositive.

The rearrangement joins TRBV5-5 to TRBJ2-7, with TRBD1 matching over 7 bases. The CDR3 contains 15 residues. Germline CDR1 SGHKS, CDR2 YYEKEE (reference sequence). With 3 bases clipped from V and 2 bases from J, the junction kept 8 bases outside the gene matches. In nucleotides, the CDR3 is TGTGCCAGCAGCTCAACACCGGGACAGCCCTACGAGCAGTACTTC. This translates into CASSSTPGQPYEQYF.

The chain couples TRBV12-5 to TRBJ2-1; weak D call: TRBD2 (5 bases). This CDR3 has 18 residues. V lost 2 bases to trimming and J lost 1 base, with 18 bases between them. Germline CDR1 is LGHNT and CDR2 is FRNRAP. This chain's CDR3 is CASGLPRPPDWSYNEQFF. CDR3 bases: TGTGCTAGTGGTTTGCCCCGCCCCCCGGACTGGTCCTACAATGAGCAGTTCTTC.

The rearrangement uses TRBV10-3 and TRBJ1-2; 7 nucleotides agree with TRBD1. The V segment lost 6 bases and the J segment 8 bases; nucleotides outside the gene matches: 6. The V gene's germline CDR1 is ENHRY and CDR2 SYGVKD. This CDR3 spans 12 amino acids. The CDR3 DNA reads TGTGCCATCAGCCCGACAGGGCAGGGCTACACCTTC. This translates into CAISPTGQGYTF.

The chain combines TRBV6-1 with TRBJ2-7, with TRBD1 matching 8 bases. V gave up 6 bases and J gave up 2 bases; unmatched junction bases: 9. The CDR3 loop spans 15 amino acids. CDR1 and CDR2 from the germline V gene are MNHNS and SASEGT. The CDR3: CASSRLRTGTYEQYF. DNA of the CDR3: TGTGCCAGCAGCCGATTACGGACAGGGACCTACGAGCAGTACTTC.

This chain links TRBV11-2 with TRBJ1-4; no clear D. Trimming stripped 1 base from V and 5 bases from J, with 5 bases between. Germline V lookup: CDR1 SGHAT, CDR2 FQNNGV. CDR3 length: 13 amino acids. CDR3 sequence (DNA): TGTGCCAGCAGCTTAGTTTCGAATGAAAAACTGTTTTTT. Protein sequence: CASSLVSNEKLFF.

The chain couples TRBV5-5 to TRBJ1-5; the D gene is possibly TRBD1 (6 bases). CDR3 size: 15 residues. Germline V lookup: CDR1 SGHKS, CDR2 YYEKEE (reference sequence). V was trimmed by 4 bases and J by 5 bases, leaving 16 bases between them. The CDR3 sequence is CASSLSGGGDQPQHF. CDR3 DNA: TGTGCCAGCAGCCTCTCGGGGGGCGGCGATCAGCCCCAGCATTTT.

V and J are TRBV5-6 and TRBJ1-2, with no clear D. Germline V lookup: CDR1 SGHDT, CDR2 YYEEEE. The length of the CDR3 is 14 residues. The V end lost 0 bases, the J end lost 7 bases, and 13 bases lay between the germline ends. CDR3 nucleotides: TGTGCCAGCAGCTTGGAGCGAGGGATCGGTGGCTACACCTTC. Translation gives CASSLERGIGGYTF. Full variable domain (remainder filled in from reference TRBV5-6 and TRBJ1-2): DAGVTQSPTHLIKTRGQQVTLRCSPKSGHDTVSWYQQALGQGPQFIFQYYEEEERQRGNFPDRFSGHQFPNYSSELNVNALLLGDSALYLCASSLERGIGGYTFGSGTRLTVV.

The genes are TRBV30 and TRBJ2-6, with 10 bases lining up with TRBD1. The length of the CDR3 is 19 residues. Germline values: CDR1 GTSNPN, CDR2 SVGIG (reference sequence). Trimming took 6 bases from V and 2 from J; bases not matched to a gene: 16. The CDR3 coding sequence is TGTGCCTGCACATCCCCTCGGGACAGGGGACCTACTGGGGCCAACGTCCTGACTTTC. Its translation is CACTSPRDRGPTGANVLTF.

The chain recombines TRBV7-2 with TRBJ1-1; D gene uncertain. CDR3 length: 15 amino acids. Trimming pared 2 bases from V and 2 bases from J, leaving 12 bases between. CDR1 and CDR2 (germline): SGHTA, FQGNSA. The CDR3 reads CASSLSGLRNTEAFF. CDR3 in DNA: TGTGCCAGCAGCTTATCGGGTCTCCGCAACACTGAAGCTTTCTTT.

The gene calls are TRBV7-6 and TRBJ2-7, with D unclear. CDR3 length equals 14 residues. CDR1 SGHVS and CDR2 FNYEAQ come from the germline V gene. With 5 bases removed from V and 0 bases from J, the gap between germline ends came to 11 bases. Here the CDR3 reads CASSPPTSSYEQYF. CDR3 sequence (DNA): TGTGCCAGCAGCCCCCCCACCAGCTCCTACGAGCAGTACTTC.

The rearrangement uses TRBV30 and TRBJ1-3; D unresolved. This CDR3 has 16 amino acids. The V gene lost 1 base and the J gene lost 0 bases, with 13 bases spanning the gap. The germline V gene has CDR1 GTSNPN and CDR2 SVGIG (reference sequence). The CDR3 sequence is CAWSAAHPGSGNTIYF. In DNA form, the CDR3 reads TGTGCCTGGAGTGCCGCCCACCCAGGCTCTGGAAACACCATATATTTT.

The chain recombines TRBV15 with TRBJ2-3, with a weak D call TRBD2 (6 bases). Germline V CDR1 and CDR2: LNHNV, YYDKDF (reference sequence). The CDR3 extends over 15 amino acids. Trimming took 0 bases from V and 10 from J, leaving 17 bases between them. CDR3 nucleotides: TGTGCCACCAGCAGAGACCCCCGGGCACTAGCTTCGCAGTATTTT. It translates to CATSRDPRALASQYF.

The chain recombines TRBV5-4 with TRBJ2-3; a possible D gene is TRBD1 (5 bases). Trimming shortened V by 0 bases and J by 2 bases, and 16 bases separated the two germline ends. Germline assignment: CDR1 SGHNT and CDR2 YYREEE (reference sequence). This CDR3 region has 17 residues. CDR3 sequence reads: CASSLGIGQGYTDTQYF. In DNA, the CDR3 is TGTGCCAGCAGCTTGGGAATAGGGCAGGGATACACAGATACGCAGTATTTT.

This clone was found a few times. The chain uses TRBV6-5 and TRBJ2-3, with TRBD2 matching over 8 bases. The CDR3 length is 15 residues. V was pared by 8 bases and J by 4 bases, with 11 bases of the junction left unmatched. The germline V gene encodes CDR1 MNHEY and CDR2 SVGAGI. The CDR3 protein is CASAPRSGDPDTQYF. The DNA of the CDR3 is TGTGCCAGCGCCCCCCGTAGCGGGGACCCAGATACGCAGTATTTT.

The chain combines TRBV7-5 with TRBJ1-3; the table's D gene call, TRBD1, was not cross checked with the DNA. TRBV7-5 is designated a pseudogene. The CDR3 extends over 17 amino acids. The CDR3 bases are TGTGTCAGAAGCTTGTTCCCCGGGACAGGGGCTGGAAACACCATATATTTT. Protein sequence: CVRSLFPGTGAGNTIYF.

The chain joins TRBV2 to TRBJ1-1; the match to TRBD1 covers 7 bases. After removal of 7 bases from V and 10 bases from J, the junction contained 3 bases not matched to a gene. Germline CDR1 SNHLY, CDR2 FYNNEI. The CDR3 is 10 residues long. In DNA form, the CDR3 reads TGTGCCAGCATTACAGGGGCAGCTTTCTTT. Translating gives CASITGAAFF.

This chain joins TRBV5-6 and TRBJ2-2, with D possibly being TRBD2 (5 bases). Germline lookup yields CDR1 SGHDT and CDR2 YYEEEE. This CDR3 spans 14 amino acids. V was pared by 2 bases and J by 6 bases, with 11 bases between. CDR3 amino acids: CASSFSGLSGELFF. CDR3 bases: TGTGCCAGCAGCTTTTCGGGATTGTCCGGGGAGCTGTTTTTT.